The present entry profiles one T cell receptor (beta chain) with its context. Germline values: CDR1 MNHEY, CDR2 SVGAGI. V was clipped by 5 bases and J by 4 bases, with 18 bases between them. This CDR3 region has 15 residues. These data belong to a study of blood T cell repertoires in COVID-19. Across the whole study: Spain, Italy and the United States supplied samples that represented acute and convalescent COVID-19. T cells, B-cell-depleted T cells, or PBMCs supplied cDNA or gDNA.

How the authors handled the data: Amplification from reference gene primers served as the basis for estimated nucleated cell counts. The assay was immunoSEQ multiplex PCR, and TCRdb's table has in-frame clones only and misses some. Clonal size and the V and J genes are those of that table, whereas D and trimming came from the DNA. The profile covers approximately 120,000 clones, with around four fifths appearing a single time and 13% taken by the ten largest. The receptor was derived from a human donor in a cohort sampled during active COVID-19. This chain connects TRBV6-5 to TRBJ2-7, with D unresolved. The sequencing input was peripheral blood. The CDR3 coding sequence is TGTGCCAGCAGTACCCAGGCCGGAAGATCTTACGAGCAGTACTTC. Its protein is CASSTQAGRSYEQYF.